This paragraph covers one T cell receptor (beta chain) sequence. This entry comes from a study of blood T cell repertoires in COVID-19. Overall study: Sample material is recorded as cDNA or gDNA derived from T cells, B-cell-depleted T cells, or PBMCs.

TCRdb's table, derived via immunoSEQ multiplex PCR, lists solely in-frame clones and lacks some. The sample holds 100,000 to 150,000 clones; about 79% are singletons and the top ten take around 17%. V gave up 4 bases and J gave up 8 bases, with 7 bases separating them. Per the germline V gene, CDR1 is SGDLS and CDR2 is YYNGEE. This CDR3 region has 12 residues. This receptor was identified in a woman in her forties or fifties with acute or convalescent COVID-19. The sample consisted of peripheral blood. The chain employs TRBV9 and TRBJ1-6, with no clear D. CDR3 region: CASSLIDSPLHF. The CDR3 coding sequence is TGTGCCAGCAGCCTTATCGATTCACCCCTCCACTTT.